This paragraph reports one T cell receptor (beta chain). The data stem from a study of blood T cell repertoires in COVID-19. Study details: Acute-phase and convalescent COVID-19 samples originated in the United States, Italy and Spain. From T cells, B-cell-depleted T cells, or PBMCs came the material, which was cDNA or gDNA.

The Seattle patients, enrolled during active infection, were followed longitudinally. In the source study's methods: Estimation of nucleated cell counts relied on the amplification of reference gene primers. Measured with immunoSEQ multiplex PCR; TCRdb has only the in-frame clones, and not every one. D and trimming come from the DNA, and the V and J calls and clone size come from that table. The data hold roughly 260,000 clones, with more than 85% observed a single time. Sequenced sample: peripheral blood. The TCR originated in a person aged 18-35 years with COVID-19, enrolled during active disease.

CDR3 loop: CASSRGTGYKAFF. In nucleotides, the CDR3 is TGTGCCAGCAGCCGCGGGACAGGGTACAAAGCTTTCTTT. The chain joins TRBV3-1 (or the pseudogene TRBV3-2) to TRBJ1-1; 9 bases fit TRBD1. The CDR3 is made up of 13 amino acids. The V and J ends lost 4 bases and 9 bases, in that order; junction bases with no gene match: 6. Germline V lookup: CDR1 LGHDT, CDR2 YNNKEL (reference sequence).